The entry below describes one T cell receptor (beta chain). This record belongs to a study of T cell responses to AZD1222 COVID-19 vaccine. The method was immunoSEQ multiplex PCR; TCRdb's version includes in-frame clones alone and lacks a portion of them. The sample yields about 180,000 clones, 85% to 95% seen once. The clonotype comes from an adult who received the AZD1222 COVID-19 vaccine. This sample comprised peripheral blood, obtained 28 days after the second AZD1222 dose.

The DNA for the CDR3 is TGTGCCAGCAGCCTCGGCGGGGGAAATCAGCCCCAGCATTTT. This translates into CASSLGGGNQPQHF. This chain connects TRBV7-3 to TRBJ1-5, with D maybe TRBD1 (5 bases). CDR3 length equals 14 residues. Germline values: CDR1 SGHTA, CDR2 FQGTGA. Trimming pared 5 bases from V and 4 bases from J, leaving 12 bases between. Filled out from reference TRBV7-3 and TRBJ1-5, the complete variable domain reads GAGVSQTPSNKVTEKGKYVELRCDPISGHTALYWYRQSLGQGPEFLIYFQGTGAADDSGLPNDRFFAVRPEGSVSTLKIQRTERGDSAVYLCASSLGGGNQPQHFGDGTRLSIL.